This T cell receptor beta chain was identified during a study of blood T cell repertoires in COVID-19. In the study overall: Acute and convalescent COVID-19 specimens originated in the United States, Italy and Spain. T cells, B-cell-depleted T cells, or PBMCs supplied cDNA or gDNA.

How the authors handled the data: How many nucleated cells were present was estimated from reference gene primer amplification. Sequencing was performed with immunoSEQ multiplex PCR; in TCRdb, only in-frame clones are kept and a portion is missing. The V and J calls and the clone size are those of that table, but D and trimming were determined from the DNA. The table has approximately 120,000 clones, more than 75% seen once. The sequence derives from a human donor in a cohort sampled during active COVID-19. The material sequenced was peripheral blood.

CDR3 loop: CASSQSWTGDSPLHF. CDR3 DNA sequence: TGTGCCAGCAGCCAAAGCTGGACAGGGGATTCACCCCTCCACTTT. V and J are TRBV3-1 (or the pseudogene TRBV3-2) and TRBJ1-6; 9 bases line up with TRBD1. The CDR3 sequence is 15 residues long. Germline CDR1 and CDR2: LGHDT and YNNKEL (reference sequence). V trimming: 2 bases; J trimming: 8 bases; junction bases outside the gene matches: 4.